These 5 T cell receptor beta chains came from one sample sequenced in a study of T cells expressing NK-cell markers. Each CDR3 protein gets one entry in TCRdb, which reprocessed the 5' RACE reads and gives no DNA. This repertoire includes some 150,000 distinct CDR3 sequences. The sequenced sample consisted of blood T cells: a sorted CD56 or NKG2C T cell subset, CD4+ or CD8+ T cells, or bulk PBMC T cells (not recorded which). These receptors originate from a man between 18 and 29 years old in good health.

The chain carries TRBV20-1 and TRBJ2-2. This CDR3 is 15 amino acids long. The germline CDR1 and CDR2 sequences are DFQATT and SNEGSKA (reference sequence). The CDR3 loop is CSATLRLANTGELFF.

This rearrangement joins TRBV5-6 to TRBJ2-3; with no DNA, the TCRdb D assignment of TRBD2 cannot be verified. Germline CDR1 is SGHDT and CDR2 is YYEEEE. CDR3 length: 17 amino acids. CDR3 in amino acids: CASSYTRLAGPSDTQYF.

J is TRBJ2-5 and V is TRBV30; TCRdb picks TRBD2, but there is no DNA to check that call. The CDR3 sequence is 18 residues long. Per germline, CDR1 GTSNPN and CDR2 SVGIG (reference sequence). This CDR3 is CAWLQGHRDSRSLETQYF.

The chain recombines TRBV11-2 with TRBJ1-2. Germline CDR1 reads SGHAT; CDR2 reads FQNNGV. The CDR3 consists of 14 residues. The CDR3 loop is CASSLTTALYGYTF.

The gene calls are TRBV18 and TRBJ1-1; there is no DNA to check the TCRdb D call of TRBD1. The germline CDR1 and CDR2 sequences are KGHSH and LQKENI. The CDR3 consists of 15 residues. The CDR3 is CASSPQGQGKTEAFF.